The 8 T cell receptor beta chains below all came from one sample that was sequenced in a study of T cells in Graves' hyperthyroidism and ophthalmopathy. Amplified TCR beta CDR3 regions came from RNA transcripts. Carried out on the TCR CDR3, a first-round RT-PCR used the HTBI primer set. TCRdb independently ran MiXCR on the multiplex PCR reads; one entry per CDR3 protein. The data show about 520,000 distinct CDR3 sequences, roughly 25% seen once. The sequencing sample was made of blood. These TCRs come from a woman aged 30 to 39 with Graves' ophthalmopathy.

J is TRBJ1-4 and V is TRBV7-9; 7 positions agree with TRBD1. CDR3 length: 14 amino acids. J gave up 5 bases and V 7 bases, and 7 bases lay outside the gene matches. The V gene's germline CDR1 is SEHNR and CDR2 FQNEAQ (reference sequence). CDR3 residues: CASTDGTENEKLFF. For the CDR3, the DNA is TGTGCCAGCACCGACGGGACAGAAAATGAAAAACTGTTTTTT.

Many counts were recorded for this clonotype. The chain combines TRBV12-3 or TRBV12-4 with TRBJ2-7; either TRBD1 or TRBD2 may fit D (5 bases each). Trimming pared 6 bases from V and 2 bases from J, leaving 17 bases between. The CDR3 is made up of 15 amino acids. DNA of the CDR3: TGTGCCAGCAGAAACGCATACAGGAGGCCCTACGAGCAGTACTTC. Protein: CASRNAYRRPYEQYF.

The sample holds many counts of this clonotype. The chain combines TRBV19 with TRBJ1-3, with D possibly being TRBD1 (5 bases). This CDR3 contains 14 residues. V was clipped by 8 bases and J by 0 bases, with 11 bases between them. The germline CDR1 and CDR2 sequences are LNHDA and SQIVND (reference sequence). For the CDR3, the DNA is TGTGCCAGTCGGGACGTGAGCTCTGGAAACACCATATATTTT. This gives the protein CASRDVSSGNTIYF.

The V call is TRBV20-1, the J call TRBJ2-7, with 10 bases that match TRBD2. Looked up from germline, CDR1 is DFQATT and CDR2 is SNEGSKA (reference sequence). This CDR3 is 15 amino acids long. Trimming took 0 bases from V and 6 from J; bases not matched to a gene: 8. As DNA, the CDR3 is TGCAGTGCTAGAGACTGGCTAGCGGGGGACGGCGAGCAGTACTTC. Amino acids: CSARDWLAGDGEQYF.

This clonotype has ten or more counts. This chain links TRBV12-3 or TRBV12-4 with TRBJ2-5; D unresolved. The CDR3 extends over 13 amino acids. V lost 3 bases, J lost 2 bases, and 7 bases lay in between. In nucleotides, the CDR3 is TGTGCCAGCAGTTTCCTGACTCAAGAGACCCAGTACTTC. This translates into CASSFLTQETQYF.

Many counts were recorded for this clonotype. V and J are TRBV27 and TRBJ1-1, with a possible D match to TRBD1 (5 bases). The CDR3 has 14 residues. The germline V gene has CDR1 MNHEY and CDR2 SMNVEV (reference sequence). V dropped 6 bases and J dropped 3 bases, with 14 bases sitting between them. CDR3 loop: CASRWGGGDTEAFF. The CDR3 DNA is TGTGCCAGCAGATGGGGGGGGGGGGACACTGAAGCTTTCTTT.

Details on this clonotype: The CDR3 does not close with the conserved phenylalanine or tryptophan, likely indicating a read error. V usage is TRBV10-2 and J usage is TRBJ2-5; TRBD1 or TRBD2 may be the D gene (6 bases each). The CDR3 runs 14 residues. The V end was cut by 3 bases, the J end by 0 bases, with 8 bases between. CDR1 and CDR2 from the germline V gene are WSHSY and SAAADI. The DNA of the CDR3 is TGCGCCAGCAGTGACGGGGGCTACCAAGAGACCCAGTACCTC. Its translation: CASSDGGYQETQYL.

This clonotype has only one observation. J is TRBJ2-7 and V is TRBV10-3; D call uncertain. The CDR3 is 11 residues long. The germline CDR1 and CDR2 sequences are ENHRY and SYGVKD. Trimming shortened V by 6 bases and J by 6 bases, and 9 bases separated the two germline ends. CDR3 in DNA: TGTGCCATCAGCCCTGGGGTCGAGCAGTACTTC. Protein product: CAISPGVEQYF.